Given below is one T cell receptor beta chain in context. Germline loops: CDR1 LGHNA, CDR2 YSLEER. This CDR3 is built from 14 residues. The V gene lost 1 base and the J gene lost 8 bases, with 11 bases spanning the gap. This specimen belongs to a study of cytomegalovirus exposure and HLA in healthy donors. Primers included in the PCR were 60 Vbeta and 13 Jbeta primers. Generated by immunoSEQ multiplex PCR, the TCRdb table keeps only in-frame clones and is missing some. The sample contains 95,000 to 110,000 clones, 78% of which appear only once. The J gene is TRBJ2-2, the V gene TRBV4-3; D is perhaps TRBD1 (5 bases). The sequence derives from a woman aged 35 to 49 in good health and CMV-seronegative. The sequenced sample was PBMCs. The CDR3 is CASSQVPKGGELFF. Written as DNA, the CDR3 is TGCGCCAGCAGCCAAGTCCCCAAGGGGGGGGAGCTGTTTTTT.